This TCR beta chain appears in the sequencing data of a study of shared clonotypes between healthy human individuals. Whole-study results and caveats: The donor pool, a small one, limited the genetic and exposure-history diversity represented.

Comment on this clone: Antigen: not known.

The study drew its donors from healthy HIV-negative adults without recent acute infections or vaccinations. Deep level was the assay's run setting. PBMC DNA, left unsorted, was sequenced on ten immunoSEQ deep assay plates. Generated by immunoSEQ multiplex PCR, the TCRdb table keeps only in-frame clones and is missing some. Of some 510,000 clones in the sample, approximately 79% were seen once. Trimming took 2 bases from V and 5 from J, leaving 6 bases between them. Per the germline V gene, CDR1 is MNHNY and CDR2 is SVGAGI (reference sequence). This CDR3 is 13 amino acids long. This clonotype was obtained from a woman aged 40-49 years in good health. Some clones in this sample may be carry-over from other donors' samples. Sequenced: PBMCs. The rearrangement uses TRBV6-6 and TRBJ1-4; D unclear. CDR3 bases: TGTGCCAGCAGTTACGATACAAATGAAAAACTGTTTTTT. It is translated as CASSYDTNEKLFF.